The 2 T cell receptor beta chains reported below all come from one sample, sequenced in a study of shared clonotypes between healthy human individuals. Here immunoSEQ multiplex PCR was the method, and the copy in TCRdb shows in-frame clones only, minus some. The sample yields over 2,000,000 clones, about 94% seen once. Naive CD8 cells lacked CD45RO and underwent positive selection for CCR7, leaving out terminally differentiated effector memory CD45RA+ cells. The specimen was naive CD8+ T cells from PBMCs. Source of these receptors: a man aged 18 to 29 in good health. Some clones in this sample may be carry-over from other donors' samples.

The V and J genes are TRBV5-1 and TRBJ1-1; 9 bases are shared with TRBD1. Germline CDR1 and CDR2: SGHRS and YFSETQ. J lost 5 bases, V lost 4 bases, and 6 bases had no gene match. This CDR3 has 14 amino acids. The CDR3, as DNA: TGCGCCAGCAGCAGAACAGGGGGCATTACTGAAGCTTTCTTT. This translates into CASSRTGGITEAFF.

The V call is TRBV19, the J call TRBJ2-7; tentatively, D is TRBD1 (6 bases). The CDR3 spans 13 residues. The V and J ends lost 4 bases and 5 bases respectively, with 12 bases between them. The germline gives CDR1 LNHDA, CDR2 SQIVND (reference sequence). CDR3 sequence reads: CASSKARGHEQYF. The CDR3 bases are TGTGCCAGTAGTAAGGCCAGGGGCCACGAGCAGTACTTC.